This is a list of T cell receptor beta chains from one sample in a study of blood T cell repertoires in COVID-19. Libraries were prepared by immunoSEQ multiplex PCR; TCRdb keeps only in-frame clonotypes and omits some of them. The data show 200,000 or so clones, 79% seen once. Material for sequencing was peripheral blood. The receptors stem from a man between 60 and 75 years old with active or convalescent COVID-19. The CDR3 runs from the conserved cysteine through the conserved F or W. The order of the fields is V gene, J gene, D gene, clone size, CDR3 DNA, CDR3 protein. D genes are given only for firm matches. Some rows mark clone size as missing; the rest say once, few, many or name a class of expanded clone.

V gene: TRBV28; J gene: TRBJ2-5; D gene: TRBD2; clone size: NA; CDR3 DNA: TGTGCCAGCAGTTACCCGGGAGGGGGGTCCCCGGGGACCCAGTACTTC; CDR3 protein: CASSYPGGGSPGTQYF
V gene: TRBV7-2; J gene: TRBJ2-7; D gene: TRBD2; clone size: NA; CDR3 DNA: TGTGCCAGCAGCCGCCGGGGAGGGGATCTCAGCGAGCAGTACTTC; CDR3 protein: CASSRRGGDLSEQYF
V gene: TRBV29-1; J gene: TRBJ2-7; D gene: NA; clone size: NA; CDR3 DNA: TGCAGCGTTGGGCTGGCAGGGCCGTACGAGCAGTACTTC; CDR3 protein: CSVGLAGPYEQYF
V gene: TRBV29-1; J gene: TRBJ2-7; D gene: NA; clone size: NA; CDR3 DNA: TGCAGCGTTGAAGGTCCAGGCCCGGGGAACGAGCAGTACTTC; CDR3 protein: CSVEGPGPGNEQYF
V gene: TRBV10-3; J gene: TRBJ2-7; D gene: TRBD2; clone size: NA; CDR3 DNA: TGTGCCATCAGTGGGGTCTTTTTGCGGGAGGCTCCTGGGGAGCAGTACTTC; CDR3 protein: CAISGVFLREAPGEQYF
V gene: TRBV5-6; J gene: TRBJ2-1; D gene: NA; clone size: NA; CDR3 DNA: TGTGCCAGCAGAGAGGCGCATAGCTCCTACAATGAGCAGTTCTTC; CDR3 protein: CASREAHSSYNEQFF
V gene: TRBV4-2; J gene: TRBJ2-7; D gene: TRBD1; clone size: NA; CDR3 DNA: TGTGCCAGCAGCCAAGAGGACAGGGGCTACGAGCAGTACTTC; CDR3 protein: CASSQEDRGYEQYF
V gene: TRBV3-1/TRBV3-2; J gene: TRBJ2-1; D gene: TRBD2; clone size: NA; CDR3 DNA: TGTGCCAGCACCTTTGGACTAGCGGGAGGATATGAGCAGTTCTTC; CDR3 protein: CASTFGLAGGYEQFF
V gene: TRBV6-5; J gene: TRBJ1-2; D gene: TRBD1; clone size: NA; CDR3 DNA: TGTGCCAGCATAGACAGGGTGGACCTTAAAGGCTACACCTTC; CDR3 protein: CASIDRVDLKGYTF
V gene: TRBV4-3; J gene: TRBJ2-7; D gene: TRBD2; clone size: NA; CDR3 DNA: TGCGCCAGCAGCCAAGGCCTAGCGGGGGGCCTCTACGAGCAGTACTTC; CDR3 protein: CASSQGLAGGLYEQYF
V gene: TRBV10-2; J gene: TRBJ1-2; D gene: TRBD1; clone size: NA; CDR3 DNA: TGCGCCAGCAACGGTGACAGGGTATATGGCTACACCTTC; CDR3 protein: CASNGDRVYGYTF
V gene: TRBV15; J gene: TRBJ1-4; D gene: NA; clone size: NA; CDR3 DNA: TGTGCCACCAGCATCGGGGGAGAGGATGAAAAACTGTTTTTT; CDR3 protein: CATSIGGEDEKLFF
V gene: TRBV7-2; J gene: TRBJ1-2; D gene: NA; clone size: NA; CDR3 DNA: TGTGCCAGCACCCCAAATCCGGGACACCTATATGGCTACACCTTC; CDR3 protein: CASTPNPGHLYGYTF
V gene: TRBV3-1/TRBV3-2; J gene: TRBJ2-5; D gene: TRBD1; clone size: NA; CDR3 DNA: TGTGCCAGCAGCCAAAGGACAGGGGGCTCTCAGGAGACCCAGTACTTC; CDR3 protein: CASSQRTGGSQETQYF
V gene: TRBV9; J gene: TRBJ1-6; D gene: TRBD1; clone size: NA; CDR3 DNA: TGTGCCAGCAGCGGGTACAGGGGGCGGAATTCACCCCTCCACTTT; CDR3 protein: CASSGYRGRNSPLHF
V gene: TRBV15; J gene: TRBJ2-1; D gene: NA; clone size: NA; CDR3 DNA: TGTGCCACCAGCAGAGATTACGGGGGAGGATACAATGAGCAGTTCTTC; CDR3 protein: CATSRDYGGGYNEQFF
V gene: TRBV7-3; J gene: TRBJ1-4; D gene: NA; clone size: NA; CDR3 DNA: TGTGCCAGCAGCCGGTGGGGGCCAGGATTTAGTGAAAAACTGTTTTTT; CDR3 protein: CASSRWGPGFSEKLFF
V gene: TRBV2; J gene: TRBJ2-5; D gene: TRBD1; clone size: once; CDR3 DNA: TGTGCCAGCAGACTCGGACAGGGGACACTAGAGACCCAGTACTTC; CDR3 protein: CASRLGQGTLETQYF
V gene: TRBV7-2; J gene: TRBJ2-2; D gene: NA; clone size: NA; CDR3 DNA: TGTGCCAGCAGCTTAGTAGTGGGGGAGCTGTTTTTT; CDR3 protein: CASSLVVGELFF
V gene: TRBV7-9; J gene: TRBJ1-5; D gene: NA; clone size: NA; CDR3 DNA: TGTGCCAGCAGCACAGGACCGTTGGCCCAGCATTTT; CDR3 protein: CASSTGPLAQHF
V gene: TRBV10-3; J gene: TRBJ2-7; D gene: NA; clone size: NA; CDR3 DNA: TGTGCCATCAGAAACACCCGAGAGGACTCCTACGAGCAGTACTTC; CDR3 protein: CAIRNTREDSYEQYF
V gene: TRBV7-2; J gene: TRBJ2-3; D gene: TRBD2; clone size: NA; CDR3 DNA: TGTGCCAGCAGCAGAGGGACTAGGGAAGGTACGCAGTATTTT; CDR3 protein: CASSRGTREGTQYF
V gene: TRBV7-3; J gene: TRBJ2-1; D gene: TRBD2; clone size: NA; CDR3 DNA: TGTGCCAGCAGCTCTCCGGGACTAGCGGGGTACAATGAGCAGTTCTTC; CDR3 protein: CASSSPGLAGYNEQFF
V gene: TRBV21-1; J gene: TRBJ2-2; D gene: NA; clone size: NA; CDR3 DNA: TGTGCCATATCCGAAGAGGGTGGTCAAGGGGCGCAAGCGGGCACCGGGGAGCTGTTTTTT; CDR3 protein: CAISEEGGQGAQAGTGELFF
V gene: TRBV19; J gene: TRBJ2-7; D gene: TRBD2; clone size: NA; CDR3 DNA: TGTGCCAGCGGGGAGGGGAGCTCCTACGAGCAGTACTTC; CDR3 protein: CASGEGSSYEQYF
V gene: TRBV7-9; J gene: TRBJ2-7; D gene: NA; clone size: once; CDR3 DNA: TGTGCCAGCAGCCGAGAGGTCTACGAGCAGTACTTC; CDR3 protein: CASSREVYEQYF
V gene: TRBV6-6; J gene: TRBJ2-1; D gene: TRBD2; clone size: NA; CDR3 DNA: TGTGCCAGCAGCTACACCGGGGGGAGCTCCTACAATGAGCAGTTCTTC; CDR3 protein: CASSYTGGSSYNEQFF
V gene: TRBV28; J gene: TRBJ1-1; D gene: TRBD1; clone size: NA; CDR3 DNA: TGTGCCAGCAGCCGCCCGAGGACAGGGAGCCTTGAGGCTTTCTTT; CDR3 protein: CASSRPRTGSLEAFF
V gene: TRBV18; J gene: TRBJ1-5; D gene: TRBD1; clone size: NA; CDR3 DNA: TGTGCCAGCTCACCTTCGGGACAGGGGGGGATTCAGCCCCAGCATTTT; CDR3 protein: CASSPSGQGGIQPQHF
V gene: TRBV18; J gene: TRBJ1-4; D gene: TRBD1; clone size: NA; CDR3 DNA: TGTGCCAGCTCAAAGGGGGCGTGGGATGAAAAACTGTTTTTT; CDR3 protein: CASSKGAWDEKLFF
V gene: TRBV19; J gene: TRBJ2-5; D gene: TRBD2; clone size: once; CDR3 DNA: TGTGCCAGTAGTATATCGGGAGGCCCTCAAGAGACCCAGTACTTC; CDR3 protein: CASSISGGPQETQYF
V gene: TRBV6-5; J gene: TRBJ2-1; D gene: TRBD2; clone size: NA; CDR3 DNA: TGTGCCTCAGGTCGACTAGCGTACTACAATGAGCAGTTCTTC; CDR3 protein: CASGRLAYYNEQFF
V gene: TRBV6-5; J gene: TRBJ1-1; D gene: TRBD1; clone size: NA; CDR3 DNA: TGTGCCAGCAGTTACGACAGGGGGACTGAAGCTTTCTTT; CDR3 protein: CASSYDRGTEAFF
V gene: TRBV7-8; J gene: TRBJ2-2; D gene: TRBD1; clone size: NA; CDR3 DNA: TGTGCCAGCAGCACCGGACAGGGATACACCGGGGAGCTGTTTTTT; CDR3 protein: CASSTGQGYTGELFF
V gene: TRBV6-4; J gene: TRBJ1-6; D gene: TRBD1; clone size: NA; CDR3 DNA: TGTGCCAGCGGGACAGGGGATTTTCTCTCACCCCTCCACTTT; CDR3 protein: CASGTGDFLSPLHF
V gene: TRBV7-2; J gene: TRBJ2-3; D gene: TRBD2; clone size: NA; CDR3 DNA: TGTGCCAGCAGCTTTCAGTCCGGCGGGAGGGGAGCCACAGATACGCAGTATTTT; CDR3 protein: CASSFQSGGRGATDTQYF
V gene: TRBV11-3; J gene: TRBJ1-1; D gene: TRBD1; clone size: NA; CDR3 DNA: TGTGCCAGCAGTTTACGACAGGGACGAAACACTGAAGCTTTCTTT; CDR3 protein: CASSLRQGRNTEAFF
V gene: TRBV28; J gene: TRBJ1-4; D gene: TRBD1; clone size: NA; CDR3 DNA: TGTGCCAGCTTCGGGACAGTCGATGAAAAACTGTTTTTT; CDR3 protein: CASFGTVDEKLFF
V gene: TRBV19; J gene: TRBJ2-7; D gene: TRBD1; clone size: NA; CDR3 DNA: TGTGCCAGTAACCGGGGACAGGACACCTACGAGCAGTACTTC; CDR3 protein: CASNRGQDTYEQYF
V gene: TRBV14; J gene: TRBJ2-7; D gene: NA; clone size: NA; CDR3 DNA: TGTGCCAGCAGCCCGGATAAGGGGGAGCTAAGCGAGCAGTACTTC; CDR3 protein: CASSPDKGELSEQYF
V gene: TRBV29-1; J gene: TRBJ1-1; D gene: NA; clone size: NA; CDR3 DNA: TGCAGCGTTGAAAAGGGGTTAACTGAAGCTTTCTTT; CDR3 protein: CSVEKGLTEAFF
V gene: TRBV10-3; J gene: TRBJ2-5; D gene: NA; clone size: once; CDR3 DNA: TGTGCCATCAGTGATAAACAGGATTTACAAGAGACCCAGTACTTC; CDR3 protein: CAISDKQDLQETQYF
V gene: TRBV12-3/TRBV12-4; J gene: TRBJ1-4; D gene: NA; clone size: NA; CDR3 DNA: TGTGCCAGCGCCTCGGCGGGGGGTGAAAAACTGTTTTTT; CDR3 protein: CASASAGGEKLFF
V gene: TRBV20-1; J gene: TRBJ2-2; D gene: NA; clone size: NA; CDR3 DNA: TGCAGTGCTAGTATCTACGCGAACACCGGGGAGCTGTTTTTT; CDR3 protein: CSASIYANTGELFF
V gene: TRBV7-2; J gene: TRBJ1-2; D gene: TRBD1; clone size: NA; CDR3 DNA: TGTGCCAGCAGCTTGCAGACAGGGGGGAACTATGGCTACACCTTC; CDR3 protein: CASSLQTGGNYGYTF
V gene: TRBV6-1; J gene: TRBJ2-7; D gene: NA; clone size: once; CDR3 DNA: TGTGCCAGCAGTGAGGACACTTTATTCGAGCAGTACTTC; CDR3 protein: CASSEDTLFEQYF
V gene: TRBV21-1; J gene: TRBJ2-7; D gene: NA; clone size: NA; CDR3 DNA: TGTGCCAGCAGCAATAGGGTAAGGGGGAACTACGAGCAGTACTTC; CDR3 protein: CASSNRVRGNYEQYF
V gene: TRBV11-3; J gene: TRBJ2-2; D gene: NA; clone size: NA; CDR3 DNA: TGTGCCAGCAGCACGACAGGATTGAACACCGGGGAGCTGTTTTTT; CDR3 protein: CASSTTGLNTGELFF
V gene: TRBV18; J gene: TRBJ2-5; D gene: NA; clone size: NA; CDR3 DNA: TGTGCCAGCTCACCGCGGGAGACCCAGTACTTC; CDR3 protein: CASSPRETQYF
V gene: TRBV5-4; J gene: TRBJ2-1; D gene: TRBD2; clone size: NA; CDR3 DNA: TGTGCCAGCAGCTTGGAAGGCGGGAGGGCCAGTAGTGAGCAGTTCTTC; CDR3 protein: CASSLEGGRASSEQFF
V gene: TRBV7-3; J gene: TRBJ2-7; D gene: NA; clone size: NA; CDR3 DNA: TGTGCCAGCAGCCCTCAACCGGACAGACCCTACGAGCAGTACTTC; CDR3 protein: CASSPQPDRPYEQYF
V gene: TRBV18; J gene: TRBJ1-1; D gene: NA; clone size: NA; CDR3 DNA: TGTGCCAGCTCCCCCTTAAGTTTTTCAGGGCGCTTTGGTTCTGAAGCTTTCTTT; CDR3 protein: CASSPLSFSGRFGSEAFF
V gene: TRBV6-5; J gene: TRBJ2-7; D gene: TRBD1; clone size: few; CDR3 DNA: TGTGCCAGCAGGACTTGGACAGGGAAAGGCGAGCAGTACTTC; CDR3 protein: CASRTWTGKGEQYF
V gene: TRBV14; J gene: TRBJ1-2; D gene: TRBD1; clone size: NA; CDR3 DNA: TGTGCCAGCAGCCAAGGCCCCCCATCGACAGGGCTCGGTGGCTACACCTTC; CDR3 protein: CASSQGPPSTGLGGYTF
V gene: TRBV5-4; J gene: TRBJ1-1; D gene: NA; clone size: NA; CDR3 DNA: TGTGCCAGCAGCTTCCGACGGGACACTGAAGCTTTCTTT; CDR3 protein: CASSFRRDTEAFF
V gene: TRBV29-1; J gene: TRBJ1-3; D gene: TRBD1; clone size: few; CDR3 DNA: TGCAGCGTTTCCGCGACAGGGGTTGGTGGAAACACCATATATTTT; CDR3 protein: CSVSATGVGGNTIYF
V gene: TRBV12-3/TRBV12-4; J gene: TRBJ1-2; D gene: TRBD1; clone size: NA; CDR3 DNA: TGTGCCAGCAGTTCCGGACAGGGAAGGGGCTACACCTTC; CDR3 protein: CASSSGQGRGYTF
V gene: TRBV29-1; J gene: TRBJ2-1; D gene: NA; clone size: NA; CDR3 DNA: TGCAGCGCCCTTGAGTCTAGCTCCTACAATGAGCAGTTCTTC; CDR3 protein: CSALESSSYNEQFF
V gene: TRBV7-3; J gene: TRBJ2-3; D gene: TRBD2; clone size: NA; CDR3 DNA: TGTGCCAGCAGCTTTGGCGGGAGGGACACAGATACGCAGTATTTT; CDR3 protein: CASSFGGRDTDTQYF